Below, 2 T cell receptor beta chains from the same sample are listed, as sequenced in a study of CXCR3-negative and CXCR3-positive naive CD8 T cells. Findings and caveats of the study: CXCR3-positive naive cells carried more hydrophobic TRB CDR3s than CXCR3-negative ones.

Their antigens remain unidentified. UMI-labeled TRB cDNA libraries were prepared by 5' RACE. TCRdb re-called the 5' RACE reads, yielding one record per CDR3 amino acid sequence without DNA. The sample totals some 64,000 distinct CDR3 sequences. The sequencing sample was made of naive CXCR3+ CD8+ T cells from blood. As for subset: CD45RO-CCR7+CD27+CD95- naive CD8+ T cells expressing CXCR3 (TNR3+). Source of these receptors: a human donor in good health. Some clones in this sample may be carry-over from other donors' samples.

The CDR3 is CASSSRGSEPENEQFF. The rearrangement joins TRBV7-2 to TRBJ2-1; TCRdb picks TRBD2, but there is no DNA to check that call. Germline-derived CDR1 and CDR2 are SGHTA and FQGNSA. CDR3 length: 16 residues. Based on the CDR3 plus reference TRBV7-2 and TRBJ2-1, the full variable domain is GAGVSQSPSNKVTEKGKDVELRCDPISGHTALYWYRQSLGQGLEFLIYFQGNSAPDKSGLPSDRFSAERTGGSVSTLTIQRTQQEDSAVYLCASSSRGSEPENEQFFGPGTRLTVL.

This chain connects TRBV28 to TRBJ2-3; with no DNA, the TCRdb D assignment of TRBD2 cannot be verified. Germline CDR1 reads MDHEN; CDR2 reads SYDVKM. This CDR3 contains 15 residues. The CDR3 sequence is CASSPRQGEGDTQYF.